These 10 T cell receptor beta chains were all obtained from the same sample, sequenced in a study of cytomegalovirus exposure and HLA in healthy donors. PCR involved 60 Vbeta and 13 Jbeta primers. TCRdb keeps only in-frame clones here, not all; method: immunoSEQ multiplex PCR. The sample lists about 210,000 clones, approximately 80% occurring once. The sequencing input was PBMCs. These receptors came from a woman between 45 and 60 years old in good health and CMV-seropositive.

The chain carries TRBV19 and TRBJ1-2; a weak D match, TRBD1 (5 bases). This CDR3 is built from 12 residues. Per germline, CDR1 LNHDA and CDR2 SQIVND (reference sequence). The germline V and J ends were trimmed by 10 bases and 4 bases, with 13 bases remaining between them. CDR3 amino acids: CATSWGSYGYTF. Written as DNA, the CDR3 is TGTGCCACCTCGTGGGGCAGCTATGGCTACACCTTC.

The chain has TRBV11-2 and TRBJ2-3; D is unresolved. The CDR3 length is 12 residues. CDR1 and CDR2 (germline): SGHAT, FQNNGV. Trimming shortened V by 8 bases and J by 2 bases, and 8 bases separated the two germline ends. The CDR3 loop reads CASGGHTDTQYF. The DNA of the CDR3 is TGTGCCAGCGGCGGCCACACAGATACGCAGTATTTT.

About this clone: The same CDR3 can be traced to other DNA sequences in this sample. V usage is TRBV30 and J usage is TRBJ1-1; D gene unclear. The germline CDR1 and CDR2 sequences are GTSNPN and SVGIG (reference sequence). The V end lost 0 bases, the J end lost 0 bases, and 5 bases lay between the germline ends. The CDR3 runs to 13 residues. CDR3 in amino acids: CAWSVRVNTEAFF. DNA of the CDR3: TGTGCCTGGAGTGTACGGGTGAACACTGAAGCTTTCTTT.

The J gene is TRBJ2-7, the V gene TRBV6-5; perhaps TRBD2 as D (6 bases). The V gene lost 4 bases and the J gene lost 6 bases, with 19 bases spanning the gap. The CDR3 length is 15 residues. CDR1 and CDR2 (germline): MNHEY, SVGAGI. The CDR3 DNA reads as TGTGCCAGCAGTTGGGGGGAGTCTAGCGTTAGCGAGCAGTACTTC. Translating gives CASSWGESSVSEQYF.

The genes are TRBV7-2 and TRBJ2-5; D uncertain. This CDR3 is built from 13 residues. The V end lost 6 bases, the J end lost 7 bases, and 15 bases lay between the germline ends. Germline CDR1 is SGHTA and CDR2 is FQGNSA. CDR3 region: CASSLYQDGTQYF. CDR3 nucleotide sequence: TGTGCCAGCAGTTTGTACCAGGATGGGACCCAGTACTTC.

This chain connects TRBV6-5 to TRBJ1-6, with D uncertain. Germline CDR1 reads MNHEY; CDR2 reads SVGAGI. The CDR3 consists of 14 residues. V lost 0 bases, J lost 9 bases, and 9 bases lay in between. The CDR3 DNA reads as TGTGCCAGCAGTTACTCCCCGGAGGTTTCACCCCTCCACTTT. It specifies CASSYSPEVSPLHF.

The chain has TRBV27 and TRBJ2-7; no clear D. The length of the CDR3 is 13 residues. V was trimmed by 3 bases and J by 3 bases, leaving 9 bases between them. Germline-derived CDR1 and CDR2 are MNHEY and SMNVEV (reference sequence). CDR3 in DNA: TGTGCCAGCAGTTTGACTTCAAACTACGAGCAGTACTTC. Its protein product is CASSLTSNYEQYF.

The chain links TRBV27 to TRBJ1-1; D remains ambiguous. The CDR3 is 14 amino acids. V dropped 4 bases and J dropped 0 bases, with 9 bases sitting between them. CDR1 MNHEY and CDR2 SMNVEV come from the germline V gene (reference sequence). The CDR3 DNA sequence: TGTGCCAGCAGTTCAACTTGGTTGAACACTGAAGCTTTCTTT. Translated, it gives CASSSTWLNTEAFF.

The gene calls are TRBV28 and TRBJ1-2; no definite D call. The CDR3 spans 16 residues. The V end was cut by 6 bases, the J end by 7 bases, with 24 bases between. Germline values: CDR1 MDHEN, CDR2 SYDVKM. CDR3 sequence reads: CASRNALGSREGGYTF. Written as DNA, the CDR3 is TGTGCCAGCAGGAATGCTCTAGGATCCCGCGAGGGTGGCTACACCTTC.

In nucleotides, the CDR3 is TGTGCCAGCAGTTCTTTTAGCGGGGGGGTATCAGATACGCAGTATTTT. It codes for CASSSFSGGVSDTQYF. V usage is TRBV6-6 and J usage is TRBJ2-3, with TRBD2 identical over 11 bases. From germline, CDR1 is MNHNY and CDR2 SVGAGI (reference sequence). The CDR3 is 16 residues long. J lost 4 bases, V lost 4 bases, and 7 bases had no gene match.